This paragraph covers one T cell receptor beta chain sequence. Its target is not known. A much larger clone differs by one base, so this may be a read error. The CDR3 sequence is 13 residues long. A second PCR, run for about 6 to 12 cycles, used a sample-barcoded 5' primer plus a J-beta primer mix. The template-switch adaptor, which had 12 random nucleotides, put a tag on each cDNA molecule. TCRdb used MiXCR to reprocess the 5' RACE reads, holding one entry per CDR3 protein. The sample records approximately 810,000 distinct CDR3 sequences, less than 35% being singletons. This sample is part of a study of blood T cells in healthy people across ages. Study results and caveats: More naive CD4+ cells and higher diversity were found in long-lived than in aged donors.

The rearrangement links TRBV12-3 or TRBV12-4 to TRBJ1-2; TRBD1 is a possible D gene (6 bases). The sequence derives from a woman of 80 years or more in good health. What was sequenced was blood. The CDR3 sequence: CASSFSYREGCTF. CDR3 coding DNA: TGTGCCAGCAGTTTCTCCTACAGGGAGGGCTGCACCTTC.